The T cell receptor beta chain described here comes from a study of CD8 T cells in ankylosing spondylitis. Notes on the study in general: The authors found the disease-linked clones to be CD8+ and relatively rare in peripheral blood. The study identified a TCR beta motif of roughly eight highly homologous variants that appeared characteristic of ankylosing spondylitis blood.

The CDR3 loop spans 15 amino acids. The germline V gene has CDR1 SGHKS and CDR2 YYEKEE (reference sequence). The ends were cut back, 3 bases at V and 3 bases at J, with 12 bases in the middle. TCRdb used MiXCR to reprocess the 5' RACE reads, holding one entry per CDR3 protein. The table has fewer than 500,000 distinct CDR3 sequences, 25% to 30% seen once. This clonotype was seen more than once but under ten times. The target antigen is unknown. Sequencing was done on a sample of blood, either unsorted or a sorted T cell fraction (not recorded which). This TCR derives from a male donor with ankylosing spondylitis. The rearrangement uses TRBV5-5 and TRBJ2-2; either TRBD1 or TRBD2 may fit D (5 bases each). CDR3 amino acids: CASSWTPGDTGELFF. CDR3 sequence (DNA): TGTGCCAGCAGCTGGACACCCGGGGACACCGGGGAGCTGTTTTTT.